Below are 30 T cell receptor beta chains sequenced from a single sample in a study of a mutant IDH1 vaccine in newly diagnosed glioma. Measured with immunoSEQ multiplex PCR; TCRdb has only the in-frame clones, and not every one. Here the sample spans approximately 79,000 clones, 85% to 90% being singletons. What these receptors recognize is not known. The time point is: week 23, last vaccination. Vaccination comprised doses that each held 300 ug of mutant IDH1 20-mer peptide, plus topical imiquimod. The sequences come from PBMCs, collected from a glioma patient whose treatment included an IDH1 peptide vaccine. Receptors were obtained from a woman in her 50s with glioma.

V and J are TRBV2 and TRBJ2-1; no clear D. The germline V and J ends were trimmed by 7 bases and 6 bases, with 13 bases remaining between them. The CDR3 is made up of 13 amino acids. The germline CDR1 and CDR2 sequences are SNHLY and FYNNEI. Here the CDR3 reads CASMIDVFNEQFF. DNA of the CDR3: TGTGCCAGCATGATTGACGTATTCAATGAGCAGTTCTTC.

The V call is TRBV5-1, the J call TRBJ2-5; D is unresolved. Germline assignment: CDR1 SGHRS and CDR2 YFSETQ. Deletions cut 3 bases from V and 5 bases from J, with 17 bases between. This CDR3 comprises 15 residues. The CDR3 region has the DNA TGCGCCAGCAGCTCCGGTTCAAGCAATCTTGAGACCCAGTACTTC. Protein sequence: CASSSGSSNLETQYF.

The gene calls are TRBV28 and TRBJ1-6; D call uncertain. Germline V CDR1 and CDR2: MDHEN, SYDVKM. V lost 4 bases, J lost 7 bases, and 5 bases lay in between. CDR3 size: 12 residues. CDR3 sequence reads: CASSSLNSPLHF. DNA for the CDR3: TGTGCCAGCAGTTCCCTAAATTCACCCCTCCACTTT. Using reference TRBV28 and TRBJ1-6 for the parts outside the CDR3, the full variable domain is DVKVTQSSRYLVKRTGEKVFLECVQDMDHENMFWYRQDPGLGLRLIYFSYDVKMKEKGDIPEGYSVSREKKERFSLILESASTNQTSMYLCASSSLNSPLHFGNGTRLTVT.

The chain is built from TRBV7-8 and TRBJ2-7; TRBD1 is a possible D gene (6 bases). Trimming took off 7 bases at V and 3 bases at J, with 19 bases between the two ends. The length of the CDR3 is 15 residues. Per germline, CDR1 SGHVS and CDR2 FQNEAQ. CDR3 protein: CASNPVTGPFYEQYF. The CDR3 region has the DNA TGTGCCAGCAACCCGGTGACAGGACCTTTCTACGAGCAGTACTTC. The full variable domain, in which reference TRBV7-8 and TRBJ2-7 provide the parts outside the CDR3, is GAGVSQSPRYKVAKRGQDVALRCDPISGHVSLFWYQQALGQGPEFLTYFQNEAQLDKSGLPSDRFFAERPEGSVSTLKIQRTQQEDSAVYLCASNPVTGPFYEQYFGPGTRLTVT.

The CDR3 DNA follows: TGTGCCAGCAGCTTAAGGTTCGGACTAGCGGGAGGACGCACCTACAATGAGCAGTTCTTC. Its translation is CASSLRFGLAGGRTYNEQFF. V gene TRBV7-8 combines with J gene TRBJ2-1; 14 positions match TRBD2. The V segment lost 2 bases and the J segment 2 bases; nucleotides outside the gene matches: 11. Germline V lookup: CDR1 SGHVS, CDR2 FQNEAQ. This CDR3 spans 20 amino acids.

The rearrangement links TRBV5-1 to TRBJ2-1; TRBD2 matches at 9 bases. The J segment lost 8 bases and the V segment lost 1 base, leaving 4 bases of the junction unmatched. Germline assignment: CDR1 SGHRS and CDR2 YFSETQ. This CDR3 spans 14 amino acids. The CDR3 coding sequence is TGCGCCAGCAGCTTGCCTAGCGGGACCGATGAGCAGTTCTTC. Protein: CASSLPSGTDEQFF.

The V and J genes are TRBV27 and TRBJ1-1; tentative D call: TRBD1 (6 bases). CDR1 and CDR2 from the germline V gene are MNHEY and SMNVEV (reference sequence). V shed 6 bases and J shed 4 bases, with 15 bases lying between them. This CDR3 comprises 14 residues. The CDR3 sequence: CASRRGGAGTEAFF. The CDR3, as DNA: TGTGCCAGCAGGCGGGGGGGGGCCGGCACTGAAGCTTTCTTT.

V usage is TRBV29-1 and J usage is TRBJ1-5, with D unresolved. Between the trimmed V and J ends, which lost 2 bases and 5 bases, there was a span of 4 bases. The CDR3 length is 11 residues. The germline V gene has CDR1 SQVTM and CDR2 ANQGSEA. Here the CDR3 reads CSVEIYQPQHF. As DNA, the CDR3 is TGCAGCGTTGAAATTTATCAGCCCCAGCATTTT.

The chain couples TRBV30 to TRBJ2-1; TRBD2 matches 12 bases. CDR1 is GTSNPN and CDR2 is SVGIG in the germline V gene (reference sequence). The CDR3 is made up of 15 amino acids. The trim removed 2 bases at V and 4 bases at J, leaving 3 bases unmatched. The chain's CDR3 is CAWSTGLAGYNEQFF. DNA of the CDR3: TGTGCCTGGAGTACCGGACTAGCGGGATACAATGAGCAGTTCTTC.

The table lists this clone with a few counts. The chain joins TRBV30 to TRBJ2-7; TRBD1 matches at 7 bases. This CDR3 has 15 amino acids. Germline CDR1 and CDR2: GTSNPN and SVGIG (reference sequence). J was trimmed by 12 bases and V by 3 bases; bases with no gene match: 20. The CDR3 sequence: CAWRRPLPGQPLRYF. DNA for the CDR3: TGTGCCTGGAGACGACCGCTACCGGGACAGCCCCTGAGGTACTTC.

The V call is TRBV6-6, the J call TRBJ1-1; 9 nucleotides agree with TRBD1. The CDR3 has 14 amino acids. Per germline, CDR1 MNHNY and CDR2 SVGAGI (reference sequence). V gave up 5 bases and J gave up 5 bases; unmatched junction bases: 6. The CDR3 spells CASSLGGTGTEAFF. The CDR3 DNA follows: TGTGCCAGCAGTCTAGGCGGGACAGGGACTGAAGCTTTCTTT.

The CDR3: CASSPGGGGTDTQYF. Written as DNA, the CDR3 is TGCGCCAGCAGCCCCGGCGGGGGAGGGACAGATACGCAGTATTTT. The chain is built from TRBV5-1 and TRBJ2-3; TRBD2 agrees at 7 bases. The CDR3 runs to 15 residues. In germline, CDR1 is SGHRS, CDR2 YFSETQ. Trimming removed 4 bases from V and 3 bases from J; junction bases left unmatched: 8.

The V call is TRBV19, the J call TRBJ2-1; 9 bases agree with TRBD2. Germline-derived CDR1 and CDR2 are LNHDA and SQIVND (reference sequence). This CDR3 region has 15 residues. Trimming removed 3 bases from V and 9 bases from J; junction bases left unmatched: 9. The CDR3 region has the DNA TGTGCCAGTAGTATTAACGCGGGAGGGCCGGGTGAGCAGTTCTTC. The encoded protein is CASSINAGGPGEQFF.

This sequence joins TRBV5-1 and TRBJ1-2; tentative D call: TRBD1 (5 bases). Germline V lookup: CDR1 SGHRS, CDR2 YFSETQ. V was pared by 4 bases and J by 8 bases, with 18 bases between. CDR3 length equals 14 residues. The CDR3 DNA follows: TGCGCCAGCAGCCCAACTACAGGATTTCGAGGCTACACCTTC. This encodes CASSPTTGFRGYTF.

This clone was picked up a small number of times. V is TRBV9 and J is TRBJ1-1; TRBD1 might be the D (6 bases). The CDR3 runs 14 residues. Germline V lookup: CDR1 SGDLS, CDR2 YYNGEE. V shed 0 bases and J shed 11 bases, with 17 bases lying between them. CDR3 amino acids: CASSVGSGGRVAFF. The DNA of the CDR3 is TGTGCCAGCAGCGTAGGATCGGGGGGCAGGGTGGCTTTCTTT.

J is TRBJ2-5 and V is TRBV4-1; 7 positions match TRBD2. This CDR3 has 15 residues. J was trimmed by 5 bases and V by 4 bases; bases with no gene match: 10. Germline V CDR1 and CDR2: MGHRA, YSYEKL. The CDR3 here is CASSLNPSGGETQYF. The CDR3 DNA reads TGCGCCAGCAGCCTGAACCCTAGCGGTGGCGAGACCCAGTACTTC.

The genes are TRBV5-5 and TRBJ2-7; D unresolved. This CDR3 comprises 12 residues. Germline assignment: CDR1 SGHKS and CDR2 YYEKEE (reference sequence). V was clipped by 3 bases and J by 7 bases, with 11 bases between them. Here the CDR3 DNA reads TGTGCCAGCAGCTCGAGGCTTACTGAGCAGTACTTC. This encodes CASSSRLTEQYF.

The V and J genes are TRBV5-4 and TRBJ1-1; D unresolved. Looked up from germline, CDR1 is SGHNT and CDR2 is YYREEE (reference sequence). The V and J ends lost 4 bases and 0 bases respectively, with 7 bases between them. The CDR3 has 13 residues. DNA for the CDR3: TGTGCCAGCAGCCAGACCTTGAACACTGAAGCTTTCTTT. As protein: CASSQTLNTEAFF. Supplemented by reference TRBV5-4 and TRBJ1-1, the full variable domain reads ETGVTQSPTHLIKTRGQQVTLRCSSQSGHNTVSWYQQALGQGPQFIFQYYREEENGRGNFPPRFSGLQFPNYSSELNVNALELDDSALYLCASSQTLNTEAFFGQGTRLTVV.

The V call is TRBV5-1, the J call TRBJ2-2; the D is unclear. Germline assignment: CDR1 SGHRS and CDR2 YFSETQ. The CDR3 consists of 14 residues. Trimming removed 2 bases at V and 6 bases at J, with 11 bases between. The CDR3 DNA follows: TGCGCCAGCAGCTTAGGGCCTCTTCCCGGGGAGCTGTTTTTT. Its translation: CASSLGPLPGELFF.

This chain joins TRBV28 and TRBJ2-4; unclear D gene. The CDR3 extends over 15 amino acids. V dropped 6 bases and J dropped 6 bases, with 18 bases sitting between them. Germline-derived CDR1 and CDR2 are MDHEN and SYDVKM. The DNA of the CDR3 is TGTGCCAGCAGGGGCCCAAGGTCGGCAGCAAACATTCAGTACTTC. This gives the protein CASRGPRSAANIQYF.

The chain links TRBV5-1 to TRBJ2-1, with 14 bases that match TRBD2. Germline V gene data show CDR1 as SGHRS and CDR2 as YFSETQ. The trim removed 4 bases at V and 6 bases at J, leaving 3 bases unmatched. This CDR3 comprises 15 residues. This CDR3 is CASSIGLAGGNEQFF. The DNA of the CDR3 is TGCGCCAGCAGCATAGGACTAGCGGGAGGCAATGAGCAGTTCTTC.

This chain connects TRBV10-3 to TRBJ1-5; the match to TRBD1 covers 11 bases. The junction had 4 bases not matched to a gene; V was cut back by 3 bases and J by 6 bases. The CDR3 is 15 amino acids. The germline CDR1 and CDR2 sequences are ENHRY and SYGVKD. CDR3 sequence (DNA): TGTGCCATCAGTGACGGACAGGGGGCGGGTCAGCCCCAGCATTTT. Its protein is CAISDGQGAGQPQHF.

J is TRBJ1-5 and V is TRBV5-5; D may be TRBD1 (5 bases). The V end was cut by 2 bases, the J end by 0 bases, with 6 bases between. From germline, CDR1 is SGHKS and CDR2 YYEKEE (reference sequence). CDR3 length equals 14 residues. The chain's CDR3 is CASSFGGSNQPQHF. CDR3 DNA sequence: TGTGCCAGCAGCTTTGGGGGTAGCAATCAGCCCCAGCATTTT.

In the case of this clone: Additional DNA sequences in this sample encode the identical CDR3. The V and J genes are TRBV5-5 and TRBJ1-4, with D possibly matching TRBD1 (6 bases). There are 14 residues in the CDR3. CDR1 SGHKS and CDR2 YYEKEE come from the germline V gene (reference sequence). V gave up 0 bases and J gave up 4 bases, with 7 bases separating them. Here the CDR3 DNA reads TGTGCCAGCAGCTTGGACAGGGTTAATGAAAAACTGTTTTTT. It codes for CASSLDRVNEKLFF.

The rearrangement uses TRBV5-6 and TRBJ2-3, with 7 bases fitting TRBD2. From germline, CDR1 is SGHDT and CDR2 YYEEEE. The CDR3 is 16 amino acids. With 2 bases clipped from V and 4 bases from J, the junction kept 10 bases outside the gene matches. The CDR3 DNA is TGTGCCAGCAGCTTATTGGGCGGGAGCCCCCCAGATACGCAGTATTTT. Its translation is CASSLLGGSPPDTQYF. The whole variable domain, filled in from reference TRBV5-6 and TRBJ2-3, reads DAGVTQSPTHLIKTRGQQVTLRCSPKSGHDTVSWYQQALGQGPQFIFQYYEEEERQRGNFPDRFSGHQFPNYSSELNVNALLLGDSALYLCASSLLGGSPPDTQYFGPGTRLTVL.

The chain has TRBV28 and TRBJ2-5; 12 bases match TRBD2. The CDR3 is 16 amino acids. CDR1 is MDHEN, CDR2 SYDVKM, per germline. The V and J ends lost 4 bases and 5 bases, in that order; junction bases with no gene match: 8. The CDR3 reads CASSSPLAGGGETQYF. CDR3 DNA sequence: TGTGCCAGCAGTTCGCCTCTAGCGGGAGGGGGGGAGACCCAGTACTTC.

V is TRBV19 and J is TRBJ1-6, with TRBD1 matching over 7 bases. The germline V gene has CDR1 LNHDA and CDR2 SQIVND (reference sequence). Trimming took 6 bases from V and 7 from J; bases not matched to a gene: 6. The CDR3 sequence is 14 residues long. The CDR3 DNA is TGTGCCAGTAGACCAGGGGGACGCAATTCACCCCTCCACTTT. It is translated as CASRPGGRNSPLHF.

The rearrangement joins TRBV6-6 to TRBJ2-7; D not certain. The V gene's germline CDR1 is MNHNY and CDR2 SVGAGI (reference sequence). The V end was cut by 8 bases, the J end by 3 bases, with 8 bases between. The CDR3 has 11 amino acids. In DNA form, the CDR3 reads TGTGCCAGCCTAGGTAACTACGAGCAGTACTTC. Translating gives CASLGNYEQYF.

This clone has more than one count but fewer than ten. The rearrangement joins TRBV19 to TRBJ1-5; tentative D call: TRBD1 (5 bases). The V gene lost 5 bases and the J gene lost 1 base, with 12 bases spanning the gap. The germline V gene has CDR1 LNHDA and CDR2 SQIVND (reference sequence). The CDR3 is 15 residues long. CDR3 sequence: CASSPKGPSNQPQHF. CDR3 DNA sequence: TGTGCCAGTAGTCCGAAGGGACCGAGCAATCAGCCCCAGCATTTT.

This clone has only one observation. The J gene is TRBJ2-7, the V gene TRBV18, with TRBD2 identical over 14 bases. Germline CDR1 reads KGHSH; CDR2 reads LQKENI. V gave up 3 bases and J gave up 3 bases; unmatched junction bases: 10. The CDR3 runs to 18 residues. CDR3 amino acids: CASSPPGLAGVMSYEQYF. The CDR3 DNA is TGTGCCAGCTCACCGCCGGGACTAGCGGGAGTAATGAGCTACGAGCAGTACTTC.